This TCR beta chain was obtained from a study of blood T cell repertoires in COVID-19. Study overall: Both acute and convalescent COVID-19 samples were obtained from the United States, Italy and Spain. T cells, B-cell-depleted T cells, or PBMCs provided the cDNA or gDNA that served as material.

The Seattle patients, enrolled during active infection, were followed longitudinally. Losses at the gene ends were 3 bases for V and 2 bases for J; bases not matched to a gene: 12. CDR1 and CDR2 from the germline V gene are SGHRS and YFSETQ. The CDR3 has 17 amino acids. Source study methods: Amplified reference gene primers provided the basis for estimating nucleated cell counts. Libraries were prepared by immunoSEQ multiplex PCR; TCRdb keeps only in-frame clonotypes and omits some of them. V, J and clone size are those of that table, while D and trimming were read from the DNA. The table lists a few hundred thousand clones, 90% of them singletons, with roughly 2% in the top ten.

Sequenced: peripheral blood. The sequence was collected from an older woman with COVID-19, enrolled during active disease. This sequence joins TRBV5-1 and TRBJ2-7, with 9 positions matching TRBD1. CDR3 coding DNA: TGCGCCAGCAGCTGGGGCTACGGACAGGGGCCGGCCTACGAGCAGTACTTC. Translated, it gives CASSWGYGQGPAYEQYF.